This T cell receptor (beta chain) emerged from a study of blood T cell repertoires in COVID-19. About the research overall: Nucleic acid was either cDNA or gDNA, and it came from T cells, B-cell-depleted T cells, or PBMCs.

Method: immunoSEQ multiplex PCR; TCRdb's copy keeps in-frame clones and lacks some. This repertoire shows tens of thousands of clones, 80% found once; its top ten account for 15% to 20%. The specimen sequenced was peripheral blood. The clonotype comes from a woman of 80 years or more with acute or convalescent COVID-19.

CDR3 residues: CASSYAASEGQETQYF. In DNA, the CDR3 is TGTGCCAGCAGTTACGCGGCTAGCGAGGGCCAAGAGACCCAGTACTTC. The chain employs TRBV6-2 or TRBV6-3 and TRBJ2-5; D is perhaps TRBD2 (6 bases). The CDR3 runs to 16 residues. Germline CDR1 reads MNHEY; CDR2 reads SVGEGT. V was clipped by 2 bases and J by 1 base, with 14 bases between them.